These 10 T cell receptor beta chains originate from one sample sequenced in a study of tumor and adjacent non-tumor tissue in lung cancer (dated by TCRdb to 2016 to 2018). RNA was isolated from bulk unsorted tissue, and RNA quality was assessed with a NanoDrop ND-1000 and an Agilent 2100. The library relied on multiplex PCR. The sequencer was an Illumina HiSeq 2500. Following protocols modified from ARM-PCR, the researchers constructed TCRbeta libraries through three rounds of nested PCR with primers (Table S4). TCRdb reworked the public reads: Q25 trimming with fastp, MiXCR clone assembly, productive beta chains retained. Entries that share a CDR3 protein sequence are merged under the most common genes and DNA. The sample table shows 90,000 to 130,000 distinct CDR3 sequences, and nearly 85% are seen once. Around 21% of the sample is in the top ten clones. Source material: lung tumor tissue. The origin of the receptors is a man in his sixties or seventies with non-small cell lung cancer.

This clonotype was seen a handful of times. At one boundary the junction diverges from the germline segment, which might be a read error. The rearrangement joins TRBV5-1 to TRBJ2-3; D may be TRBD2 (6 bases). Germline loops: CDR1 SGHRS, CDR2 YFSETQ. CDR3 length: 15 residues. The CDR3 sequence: CANSTGGVSTDTQYF. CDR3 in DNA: TGCGCCAACAGCACAGGCGGGGTGAGCACAGATACACAGTATTTT.

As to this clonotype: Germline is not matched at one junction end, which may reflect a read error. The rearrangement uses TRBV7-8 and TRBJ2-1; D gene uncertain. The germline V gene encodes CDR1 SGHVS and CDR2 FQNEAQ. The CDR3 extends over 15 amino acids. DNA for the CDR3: TGTACCAGCAGCTCTAGGAGAGCGAACTACAATGAGCAGCTCTTC. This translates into CTSSSRRANYNEQLF.

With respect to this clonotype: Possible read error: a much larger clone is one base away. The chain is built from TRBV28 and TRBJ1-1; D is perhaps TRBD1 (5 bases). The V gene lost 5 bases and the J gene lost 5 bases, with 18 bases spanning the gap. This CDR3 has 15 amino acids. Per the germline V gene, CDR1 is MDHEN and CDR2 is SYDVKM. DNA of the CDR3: TGTGCCAGCAGTCCATGGGGACTGGGGGGTACTGAAGCTTTCTTT. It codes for CASSPWGLGGTEAFF.

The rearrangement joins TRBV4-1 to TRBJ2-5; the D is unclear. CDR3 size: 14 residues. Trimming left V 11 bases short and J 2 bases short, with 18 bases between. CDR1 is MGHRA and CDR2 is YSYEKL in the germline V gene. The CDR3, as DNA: TGCGCCTACAGCCAACGGTGTGGGCAAGAGACCCAGTACTTC. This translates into CAYSQRCGQETQYF.

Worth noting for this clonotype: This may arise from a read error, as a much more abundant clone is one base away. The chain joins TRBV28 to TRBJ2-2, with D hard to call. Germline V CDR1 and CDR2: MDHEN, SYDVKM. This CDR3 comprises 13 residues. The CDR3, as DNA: TGTGCCAGCAATTTAATCTTTGCCGGGGAGCTGTTTTTT. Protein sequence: CASNLIFAGELFF.

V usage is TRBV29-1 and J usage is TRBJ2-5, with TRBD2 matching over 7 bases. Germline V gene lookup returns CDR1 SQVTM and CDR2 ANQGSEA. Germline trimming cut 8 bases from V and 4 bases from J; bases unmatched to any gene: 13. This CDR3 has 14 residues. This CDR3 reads CSIGGLVVGETQYF. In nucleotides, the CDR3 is TGCAGCATTGGTGGACTAGTGGTGGGAGAGACCCAGTACTTC.

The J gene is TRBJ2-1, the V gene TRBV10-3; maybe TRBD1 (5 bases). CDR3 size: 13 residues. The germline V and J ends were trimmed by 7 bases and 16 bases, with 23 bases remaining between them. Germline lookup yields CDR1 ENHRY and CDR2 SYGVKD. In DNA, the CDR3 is TGTGCCATCAACCAGGGTAGCAGAGATGAGCGATTCTTC. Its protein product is CAINQGSRDERFF.

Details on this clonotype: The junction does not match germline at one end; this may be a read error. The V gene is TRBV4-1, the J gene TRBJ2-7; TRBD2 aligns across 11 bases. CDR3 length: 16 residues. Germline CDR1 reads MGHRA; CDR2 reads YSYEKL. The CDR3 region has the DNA TGTCCCAGCAGCCCGACACTAGCGGGAGAGGGGGACGAGCAGTACTTC. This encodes CPSSPTLAGEGDEQYF.

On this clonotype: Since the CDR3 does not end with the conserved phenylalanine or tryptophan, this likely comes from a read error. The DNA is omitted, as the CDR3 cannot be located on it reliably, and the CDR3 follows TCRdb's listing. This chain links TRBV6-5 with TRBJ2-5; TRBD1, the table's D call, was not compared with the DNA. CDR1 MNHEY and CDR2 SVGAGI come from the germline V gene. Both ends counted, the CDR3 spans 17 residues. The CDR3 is CPSSSAGTGFPQETQYL.

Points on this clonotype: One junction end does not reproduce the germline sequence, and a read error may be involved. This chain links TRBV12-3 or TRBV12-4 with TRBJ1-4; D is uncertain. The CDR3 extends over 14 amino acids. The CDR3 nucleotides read TGTGCCAGCAGTTTGAGCGGTATAGGTGAAAAACAGTTTTTT. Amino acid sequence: CASSLSGIGEKQFF.